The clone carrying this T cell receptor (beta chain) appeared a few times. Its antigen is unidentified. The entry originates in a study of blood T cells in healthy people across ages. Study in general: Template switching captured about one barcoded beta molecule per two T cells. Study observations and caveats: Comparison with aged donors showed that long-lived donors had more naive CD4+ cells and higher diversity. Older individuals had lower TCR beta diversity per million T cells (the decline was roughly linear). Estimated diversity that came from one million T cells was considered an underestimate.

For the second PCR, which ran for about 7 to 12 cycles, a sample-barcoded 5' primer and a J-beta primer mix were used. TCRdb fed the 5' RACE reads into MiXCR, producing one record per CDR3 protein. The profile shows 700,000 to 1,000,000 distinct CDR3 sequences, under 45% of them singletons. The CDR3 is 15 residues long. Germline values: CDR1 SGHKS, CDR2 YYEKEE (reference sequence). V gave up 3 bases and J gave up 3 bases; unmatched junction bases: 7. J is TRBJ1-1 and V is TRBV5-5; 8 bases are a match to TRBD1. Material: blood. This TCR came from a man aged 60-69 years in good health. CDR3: CASSYRQGWDTEAFF. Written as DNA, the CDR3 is TGTGCCAGCAGCTATAGACAGGGGTGGGACACTGAAGCTTTCTTT.